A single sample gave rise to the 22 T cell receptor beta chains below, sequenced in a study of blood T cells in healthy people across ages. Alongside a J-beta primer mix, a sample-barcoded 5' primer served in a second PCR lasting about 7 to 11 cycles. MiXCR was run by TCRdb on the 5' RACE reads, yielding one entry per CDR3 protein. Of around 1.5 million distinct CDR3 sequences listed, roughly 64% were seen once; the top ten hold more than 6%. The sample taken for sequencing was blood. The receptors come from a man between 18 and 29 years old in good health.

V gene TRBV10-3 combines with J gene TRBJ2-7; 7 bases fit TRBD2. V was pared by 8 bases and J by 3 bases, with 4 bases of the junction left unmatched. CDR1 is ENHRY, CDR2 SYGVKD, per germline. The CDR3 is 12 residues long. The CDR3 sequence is CAIGGTNYEQYF. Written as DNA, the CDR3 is TGTGCCATCGGAGGGACTAACTACGAGCAGTACTTC.

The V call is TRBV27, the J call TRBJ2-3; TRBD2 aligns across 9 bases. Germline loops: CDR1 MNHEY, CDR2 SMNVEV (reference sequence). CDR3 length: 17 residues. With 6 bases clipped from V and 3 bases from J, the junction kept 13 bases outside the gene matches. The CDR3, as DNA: TGTGCCAGCAGCCACCTTACATTGGCGGGAGGGACAGATACGCAGTATTTT. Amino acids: CASSHLTLAGGTDTQYF.

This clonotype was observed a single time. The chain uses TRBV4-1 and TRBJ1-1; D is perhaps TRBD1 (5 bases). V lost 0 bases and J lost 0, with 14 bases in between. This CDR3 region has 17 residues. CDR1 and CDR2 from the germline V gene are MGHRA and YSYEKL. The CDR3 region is CASSQDPGTTMNTEAFF. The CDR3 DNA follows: TGCGCCAGCAGCCAAGATCCCGGGACCACGATGAACACTGAAGCTTTCTTT.

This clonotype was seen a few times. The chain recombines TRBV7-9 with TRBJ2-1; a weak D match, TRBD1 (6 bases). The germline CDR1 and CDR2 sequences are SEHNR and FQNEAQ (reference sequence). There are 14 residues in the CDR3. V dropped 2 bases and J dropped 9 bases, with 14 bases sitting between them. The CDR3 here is CASSLSTGTGEQFF. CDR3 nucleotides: TGTGCCAGCAGCTTATCTACAGGGACCGGTGAGCAGTTCTTC.

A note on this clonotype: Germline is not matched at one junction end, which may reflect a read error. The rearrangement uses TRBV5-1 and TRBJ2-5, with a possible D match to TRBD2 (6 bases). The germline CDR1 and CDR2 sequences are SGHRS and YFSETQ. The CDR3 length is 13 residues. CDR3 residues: CASRAGNTYEQYF. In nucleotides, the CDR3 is TGCGCCAGCAGGGCGGGGAACACCTACGAGCAGTACTTT.

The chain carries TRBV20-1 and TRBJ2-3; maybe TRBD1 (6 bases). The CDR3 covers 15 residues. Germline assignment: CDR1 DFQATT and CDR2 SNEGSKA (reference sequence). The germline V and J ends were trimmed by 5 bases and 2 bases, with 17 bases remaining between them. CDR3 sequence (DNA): TGCAGTGCTCCTTCTAGCAAGGGGGTCACAGATACGCAGTATTTT. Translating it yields CSAPSSKGVTDTQYF.

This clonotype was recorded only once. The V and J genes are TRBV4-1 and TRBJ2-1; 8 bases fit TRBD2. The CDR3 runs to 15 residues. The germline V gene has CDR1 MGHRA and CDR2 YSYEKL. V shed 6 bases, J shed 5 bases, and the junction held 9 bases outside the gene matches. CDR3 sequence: CASSQPGLGDNEQFF. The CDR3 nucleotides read TGCGCCAGCAGTCAGCCGGGACTAGGGGACAATGAGCAGTTCTTC.

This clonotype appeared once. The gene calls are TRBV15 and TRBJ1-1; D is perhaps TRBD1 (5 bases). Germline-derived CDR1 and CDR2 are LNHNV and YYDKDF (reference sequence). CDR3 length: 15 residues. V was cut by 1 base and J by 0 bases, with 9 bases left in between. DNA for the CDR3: TGTGCCACCAGCAGAGCGGGGGTCATGAACACTGAAGCTTTCTTT. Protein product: CATSRAGVMNTEAFF.

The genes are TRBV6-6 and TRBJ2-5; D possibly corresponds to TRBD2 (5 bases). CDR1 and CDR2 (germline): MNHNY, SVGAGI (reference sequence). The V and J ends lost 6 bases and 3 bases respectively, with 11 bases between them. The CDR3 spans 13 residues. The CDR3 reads CASSALAEETQYF. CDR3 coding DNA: TGTGCCAGCAGCGCCCTAGCAGAAGAGACCCAGTACTTC.

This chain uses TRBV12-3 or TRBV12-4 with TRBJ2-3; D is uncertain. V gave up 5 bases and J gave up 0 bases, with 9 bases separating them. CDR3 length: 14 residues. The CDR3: CASSIRSSTDTQYF. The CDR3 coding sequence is TGTGCCAGCAGTATACGATCTAGCACAGATACGCAGTATTTT.

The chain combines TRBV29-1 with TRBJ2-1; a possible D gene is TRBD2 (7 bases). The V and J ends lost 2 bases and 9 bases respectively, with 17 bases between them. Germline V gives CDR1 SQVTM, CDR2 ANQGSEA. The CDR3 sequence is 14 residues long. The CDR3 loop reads CSVERQRRGGEQFF. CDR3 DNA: TGCAGCGTTGAACGACAGCGAAGGGGGGGTGAGCAGTTCTTC.

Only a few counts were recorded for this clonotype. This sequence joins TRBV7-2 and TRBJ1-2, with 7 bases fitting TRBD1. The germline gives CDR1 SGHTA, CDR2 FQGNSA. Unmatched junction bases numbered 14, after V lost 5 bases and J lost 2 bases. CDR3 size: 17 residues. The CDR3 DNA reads TGTGCCAGCAGCCCCACCCACCGACAGGGTGGGAACTATGGCTACACCTTC. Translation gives CASSPTHRQGGNYGYTF.

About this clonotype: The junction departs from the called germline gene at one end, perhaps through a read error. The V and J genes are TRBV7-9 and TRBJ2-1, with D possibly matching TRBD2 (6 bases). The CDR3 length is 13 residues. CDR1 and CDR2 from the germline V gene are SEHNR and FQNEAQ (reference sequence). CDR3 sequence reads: CAGSLLVREEQFF. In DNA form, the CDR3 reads TGTGCCGGCAGCTTACTTGTCCGGGAGGAGCAGTTCTTC.

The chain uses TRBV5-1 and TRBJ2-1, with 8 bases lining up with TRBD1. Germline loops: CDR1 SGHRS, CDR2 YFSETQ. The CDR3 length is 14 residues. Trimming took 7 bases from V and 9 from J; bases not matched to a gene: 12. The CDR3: CASRGQGGLSEQFF. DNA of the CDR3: TGCGCCAGCCGCGGACAGGGTGGACTGAGTGAGCAGTTCTTC.

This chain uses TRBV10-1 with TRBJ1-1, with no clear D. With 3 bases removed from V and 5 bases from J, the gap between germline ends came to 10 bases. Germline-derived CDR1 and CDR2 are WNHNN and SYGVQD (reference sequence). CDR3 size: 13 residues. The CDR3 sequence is CASSDPPGTEAFF. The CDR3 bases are TGCGCCAGCAGTGACCCACCGGGGACTGAAGCTTTCTTT.

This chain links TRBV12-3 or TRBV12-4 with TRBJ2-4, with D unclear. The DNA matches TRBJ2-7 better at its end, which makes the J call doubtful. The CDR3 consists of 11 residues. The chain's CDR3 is CASTASYEQYF. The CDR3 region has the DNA TGTGCCAGCACAGCCTCCTACGAGCAGTACTTC.

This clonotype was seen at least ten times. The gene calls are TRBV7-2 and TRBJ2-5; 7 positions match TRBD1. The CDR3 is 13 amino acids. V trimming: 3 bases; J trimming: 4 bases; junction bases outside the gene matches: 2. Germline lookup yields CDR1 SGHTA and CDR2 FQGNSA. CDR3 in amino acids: CASSFRGRETQYF. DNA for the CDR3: TGTGCCAGCAGCTTTAGGGGGCGAGAGACCCAGTACTTC.

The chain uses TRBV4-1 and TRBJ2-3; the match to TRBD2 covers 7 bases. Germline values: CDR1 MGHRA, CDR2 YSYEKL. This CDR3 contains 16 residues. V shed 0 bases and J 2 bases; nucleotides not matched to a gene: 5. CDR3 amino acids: CASSQDQGGYTDTQYF. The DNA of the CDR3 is TGCGCCAGCAGCCAAGATCAGGGAGGGTACACAGATACGCAGTATTTT.

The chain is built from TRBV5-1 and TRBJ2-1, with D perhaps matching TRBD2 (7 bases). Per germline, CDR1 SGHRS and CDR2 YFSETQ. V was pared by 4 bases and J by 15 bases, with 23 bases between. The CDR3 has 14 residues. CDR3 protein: CASSPGVAGGRVFF. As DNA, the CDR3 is TGCGCCAGCAGCCCCGGTGTCGCCGGGGGGCGGGTGTTCTTC.

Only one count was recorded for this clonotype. The CDR3 region is CASSTSGTHPSYNEQYF. CDR3 DNA sequence: TGTGCCAGCAGTACTAGCGGGACCCACCCTTCCTACAATGAGCAGTACTTC. The chain combines TRBV7-9 with TRBJ2-7; 10 nucleotides match TRBD2. Germline trimming cut 6 bases from V and 7 bases from J; bases unmatched to any gene: 18. This CDR3 region has 17 residues. Per the germline V gene, CDR1 is SEHNR and CDR2 is FQNEAQ (reference sequence).

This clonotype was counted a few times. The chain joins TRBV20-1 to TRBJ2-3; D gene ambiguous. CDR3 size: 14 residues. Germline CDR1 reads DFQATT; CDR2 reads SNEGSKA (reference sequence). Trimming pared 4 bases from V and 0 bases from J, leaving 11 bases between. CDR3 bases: TGCAGTGCTACAACCTACGGGAGCACAGATACGCAGTATTTT. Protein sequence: CSATTYGSTDTQYF.

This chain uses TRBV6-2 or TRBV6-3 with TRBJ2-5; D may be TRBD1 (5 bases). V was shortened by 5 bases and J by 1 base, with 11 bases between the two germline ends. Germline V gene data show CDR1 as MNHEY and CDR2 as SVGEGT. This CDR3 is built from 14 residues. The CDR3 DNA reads TGTGCCAGCAGTCCTGACAGTTCCCAAGAGACCCAGTACTTC. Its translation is CASSPDSSQETQYF.